The T cell receptor (beta chain) under discussion was sequenced for a study of T-cell memory formation after mild COVID-19. Study at large: TCR clusters mostly belonged to single donors.

Constant-segment-primed 5'RACE gave TCR alpha and TCR beta cDNA libraries with sample barcodes and UMIs. A single record per CDR3 protein comes from TCRdb applying MiXCR to the 5' RACE reads. The sample records around 400,000 distinct CDR3 sequences, roughly a quarter being singletons. As for this clonotype: Its target is not known.

The CDR3 is 14 amino acids. The J segment lost 8 bases and the V segment lost 6 bases, leaving 7 bases of the junction unmatched. In germline, CDR1 is SQVTM, CDR2 ANQGSEA. Study results and limitations: Those CD4+ clones that contracted were mainly in CM and EM (CD8+ ones in EMRA). Within pre-infection memory, some responding clones were found, suggesting cross-reactive memory joined.

Sequencing was performed on PBMCs or a T cell subset sorted from them (not recorded which). This chain connects TRBV29-1 to TRBJ2-1; 13 bases match TRBD2. The sequence was obtained from an adult woman who had mild COVID-19 (a few samples of this study predate the infection). Cell type and time point are not known. CDR3 protein: CSVDRTSGGYEQFF. As DNA, the CDR3 is TGCAGCGTCGACCGGACTAGCGGGGGTTATGAGCAGTTCTTC.